These T cell receptor beta chains were read from a single sample in a study of early T cells in non-severe SARS-CoV-2 infection. TCRdb re-called the 5' RACE reads with MiXCR, one entry per CDR3 protein. This table has about 77,000 distinct CDR3 sequences, roughly 5.3% appearing once. The sequences come from whole blood, collected at baseline. Receptors originate from an adult who was a healthcare worker with PCR-confirmed SARS-CoV-2 infection or an uninfected control (not recorded which). The CDR3 runs from the conserved cysteine through the conserved F or W.

V gene,J gene,CDR3 protein
TRBV27,TRBJ1-2,CASSPYENYGYTF
TRBV6-1,TRBJ1-5,CASTGTPYSNQPQHF
TRBV3-1,TRBJ2-3,CASSPGLALTDTQYF
TRBV7-3,TRBJ2-3,CASSPRGAGTGNTDTQYF
TRBV20-1,TRBJ2-7,CSARGASVAYEQYF
TRBV12-2,TRBJ2-1,CASRSADHLSYNEQFF
TRBV2,TRBJ2-5,CASSEESPLLETQYF
TRBV4-1,TRBJ2-7,CASSLGLAGGYEQYF
TRBV6-4,TRBJ2-1,CASSVRMVGNDEQFF
TRBV27,TRBJ1-2,CASSPLMGDGYTF
TRBV18,TRBJ2-1,CTSSPVASGSHYEQFF
TRBV4-2,TRBJ2-7,CASSQGGGNGAYEQYF
TRBV12-3/TRBV12-4,TRBJ2-3,CASWGVGPAHLTQYF
TRBV7-9,TRBJ1-2,CASRAGDGYTF